The 6 T cell receptor beta chains listed next were all sequenced from one sample in a study of blood T cell repertoires in COVID-19. Measured with immunoSEQ multiplex PCR; TCRdb has only the in-frame clones, and not every one. The repertoire holds about 35,000 clones, with 75% to 90% as singletons. Sequencing was carried out using peripheral blood. These receptors all come from an elderly man with active COVID-19.

The chain uses TRBV10-3 and TRBJ2-1; 14 nucleotides agree with TRBD2. CDR1 and CDR2 from the germline V gene are ENHRY and SYGVKD. The CDR3 loop spans 16 amino acids. The junction had 7 bases not matched to a gene; V was cut back by 0 bases and J by 12 bases. The CDR3 nucleotides read TGTGCCATCAGTGAGTCGGGGACTAGCGGGAGATGGGGGCAGTTCTTC. This translates into CAISESGTSGRWGQFF.

This clone was observed once. The chain recombines TRBV19 with TRBJ2-7; no clear D gene. Germline lookup yields CDR1 LNHDA and CDR2 SQIVND (reference sequence). Trimming cost V 0 bases and J 6 bases, with 9 bases left between them. The CDR3 contains 13 residues. CDR3 DNA sequence: TGTGCCAGTAGTATAGATCTACTACGCGAGCAGTACTTC. Translation: CASSIDLLREQYF.

The chain recombines TRBV7-2 with TRBJ1-5, with TRBD1 matching over 10 bases. Unmatched junction bases numbered 7, after V lost 5 bases and J lost 6 bases. Germline V gene data show CDR1 as SGHTA and CDR2 as FQGNSA. This CDR3 contains 15 residues. The CDR3 coding sequence is TGTGCCAGCAGCCGGACAGGGGGATTTGTTCAGCCCCAGCATTTT. Its protein is CASSRTGGFVQPQHF.

The rearrangement joins TRBV5-1 to TRBJ2-3; the match to TRBD2 covers 14 bases. Germline values: CDR1 SGHRS, CDR2 YFSETQ. Trimming took 4 bases from V and 3 from J; bases not matched to a gene: 7. This CDR3 is built from 17 residues. The CDR3 DNA sequence: TGCGCCAGCAGCACGGGGACTAGCGGGAGTACGACAGATACGCAGTATTTT. As protein: CASSTGTSGSTTDTQYF.

This chain connects TRBV5-8 to TRBJ2-7; TRBD1 matches 7 bases. This CDR3 comprises 14 residues. Trimming took 0 bases from V and 4 from J; bases not matched to a gene: 4. CDR1 and CDR2 (germline): SGHTS, YDEGEE. As DNA, the CDR3 is TGTGCCAGCAGCTTGGATGGCAGGGGGTACGAGCAGTACTTC. It yields the protein CASSLDGRGYEQYF.

In the case of this clone: Other DNA sequences from this sample encode an identical CDR3 as well. The chain combines TRBV5-4 with TRBJ2-1, with TRBD2 identical over 11 bases. J lost 3 bases, V lost 4 bases, and 3 bases had no gene match. The CDR3 extends over 15 amino acids. CDR1 and CDR2 (germline): SGHNT, YYREEE (reference sequence). This chain's CDR3 is CASSQTSGSYNEQFF. The CDR3 DNA reads as TGTGCCAGCAGCCAAACTAGCGGGAGCTACAATGAGCAGTTCTTC.